These 5 T cell receptor beta chains were sequenced from one sample in a study of cytomegalovirus exposure and HLA in healthy donors. The PCR used 60 Vbeta and 13 Jbeta primers. Method: immunoSEQ multiplex PCR; TCRdb's copy keeps in-frame clones and lacks some. Among around 260,000 clones listed, 80% were seen once. Sequenced sample: PBMCs. These receptors came from a girl aged 2 to 10 in good health and CMV-seronegative.

V gene TRBV5-1 combines with J gene TRBJ2-7; possibly TRBD2 for D (5 bases). This CDR3 has 17 residues. V shed 0 bases and J shed 2 bases, with 18 bases lying between them. The germline CDR1 and CDR2 sequences are SGHRS and YFSETQ. The CDR3 loop reads CASSLAAVRTGTYEQYF. CDR3 coding DNA: TGCGCCAGCAGCTTGGCCGCGGTCAGGACGGGAACCTACGAGCAGTACTTC.

This clone has just a few counts. The chain links TRBV29-1 to TRBJ1-1; D is perhaps TRBD1 (5 bases). Between the trimmed V and J ends, which lost 4 bases and 0 bases, there was a span of 6 bases. Germline V lookup: CDR1 SQVTM, CDR2 ANQGSEA. CDR3 size: 12 residues. The CDR3 nucleotides read TGCAGCGTTGGACAGATGAACACTGAAGCTTTCTTT. This gives the protein CSVGQMNTEAFF.

CDR3 coding DNA: TGTGCCGGGTCCCCAGGGGCCAATCAGCCCCAGCATTTT. Translation: CAGSPGANQPQHF. V gene TRBV28 combines with J gene TRBJ1-5; D perhaps matches TRBD1 (6 bases). The germline CDR1 and CDR2 sequences are MDHEN and SYDVKM. The germline V and J ends were trimmed by 11 bases and 3 bases, with 14 bases remaining between them. The CDR3 totals 13 residues.

About this clone itself: This same CDR3 is encoded by further DNA sequences in the sample. The rearrangement uses TRBV19 and TRBJ2-7; D remains unclear. The V gene lost 6 bases and the J gene lost 3 bases, with 6 bases spanning the gap. The CDR3 contains 11 residues. Germline-derived CDR1 and CDR2 are LNHDA and SQIVND (reference sequence). CDR3 coding DNA: TGTGCCAGTAGCCGAGGCTACGAGCAGTACTTC. Translated, it gives CASSRGYEQYF. Together with reference TRBV19 and TRBJ2-7, the CDR3 gives the full variable domain: DGGITQSPKYLFRKEGQNVTLSCEQNLNHDAMYWYRQDPGQGLRLIYYSQIVNDFQKGDIAEGYSVSREKKESFPLTVTSAQKNPTAFYLCASSRGYEQYFGPGTRLTVT.

The chain joins TRBV30 to TRBJ2-7, with 10 bases lining up with TRBD1. Germline V gene sequence: CDR1 GTSNPN, CDR2 SVGIG (reference sequence). The CDR3 is 13 residues long. Trimming cost V 3 bases and J 5 bases; bases outside gene matches: 4. The CDR3 nucleotides read TGTGCCTGGAGAAGACAGGGGGCGGACGAGCAGTACTTC. Translation gives CAWRRQGADEQYF.